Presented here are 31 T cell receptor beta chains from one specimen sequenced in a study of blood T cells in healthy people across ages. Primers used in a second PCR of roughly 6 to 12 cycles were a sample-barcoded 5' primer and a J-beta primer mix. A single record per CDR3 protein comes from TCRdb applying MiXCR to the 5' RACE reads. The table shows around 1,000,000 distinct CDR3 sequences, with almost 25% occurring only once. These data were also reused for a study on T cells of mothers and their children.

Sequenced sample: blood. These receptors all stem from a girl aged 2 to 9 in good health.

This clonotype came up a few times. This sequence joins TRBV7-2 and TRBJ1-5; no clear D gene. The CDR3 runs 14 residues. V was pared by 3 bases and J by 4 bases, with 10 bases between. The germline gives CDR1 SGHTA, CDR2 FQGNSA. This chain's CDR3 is CASSFSRDNQPQHF. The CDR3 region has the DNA TGTGCCAGCAGCTTTTCCCGTGATAATCAGCCCCAGCATTTT. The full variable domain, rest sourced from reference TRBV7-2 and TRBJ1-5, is GAGVSQSPSNKVTEKGKDVELRCDPISGHTALYWYRQSLGQGLEFLIYFQGNSAPDKSGLPSDRFSAERTGGSVSTLTIQRTQQEDSAVYLCASSFSRDNQPQHFGDGTRLSIL.

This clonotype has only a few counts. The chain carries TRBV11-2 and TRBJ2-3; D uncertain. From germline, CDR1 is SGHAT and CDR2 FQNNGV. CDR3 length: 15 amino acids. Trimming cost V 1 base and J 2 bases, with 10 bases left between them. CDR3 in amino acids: CASSLVGGITDTQYF. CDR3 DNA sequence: TGTGCCAGCAGCTTAGTCGGTGGGATCACAGATACGCAGTATTTT.

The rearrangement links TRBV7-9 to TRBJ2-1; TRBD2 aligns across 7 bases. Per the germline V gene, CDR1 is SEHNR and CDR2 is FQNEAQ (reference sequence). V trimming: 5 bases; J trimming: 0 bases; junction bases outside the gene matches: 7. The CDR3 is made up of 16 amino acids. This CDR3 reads CASSKLAASSYNEQFF. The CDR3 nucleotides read TGTGCCAGCAGCAAGCTAGCGGCAAGCTCCTACAATGAGCAGTTCTTC.

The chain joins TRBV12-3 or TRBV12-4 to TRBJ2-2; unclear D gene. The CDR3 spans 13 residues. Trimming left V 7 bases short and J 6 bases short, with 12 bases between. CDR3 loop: CASILSSPGELFF. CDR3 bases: TGTGCCAGCATACTGAGCAGTCCCGGGGAGCTGTTTTTT.

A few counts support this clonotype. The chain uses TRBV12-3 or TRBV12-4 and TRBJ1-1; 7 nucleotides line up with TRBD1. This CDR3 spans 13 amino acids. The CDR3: CAAQRGPRTEAFF. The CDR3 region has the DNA TGTGCTGCTCAAAGGGGGCCTCGGACTGAAGCTTTCTTT.

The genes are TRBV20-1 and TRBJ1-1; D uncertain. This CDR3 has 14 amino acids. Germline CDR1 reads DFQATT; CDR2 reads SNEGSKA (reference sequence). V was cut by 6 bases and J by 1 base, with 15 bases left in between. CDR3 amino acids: CSATSRRENTEAFF. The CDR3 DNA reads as TGCAGTGCCACCTCCCGGAGGGAGAACACTGAAGCTTTCTTT.

DNA for the CDR3: TGCGCCAGCAGCCAAGAGGCCGGGGCTAGCGGTCCCTACAATGAGCAGTTCTTC. This encodes CASSQEAGASGPYNEQFF. This chain connects TRBV4-1 to TRBJ2-1; TRBD2 aligns across 7 bases. The germline V gene encodes CDR1 MGHRA and CDR2 YSYEKL. With 0 bases clipped from V and 2 bases from J, the junction kept 10 bases outside the gene matches. The CDR3 contains 18 residues.

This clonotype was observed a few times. In DNA, the CDR3 is TGTGCCAGCAGCGTTTCATTAGCGGGAGGGCCCGGTGGGGCCAACGTCCTGACTTTC. It is translated as CASSVSLAGGPGGANVLTF. The chain recombines TRBV9 with TRBJ2-6, with TRBD2 identical over 11 bases. The germline gives CDR1 SGDLS, CDR2 YYNGEE. The CDR3 is 19 residues long. The V segment lost 2 bases and the J segment 3 bases; nucleotides outside the gene matches: 10.

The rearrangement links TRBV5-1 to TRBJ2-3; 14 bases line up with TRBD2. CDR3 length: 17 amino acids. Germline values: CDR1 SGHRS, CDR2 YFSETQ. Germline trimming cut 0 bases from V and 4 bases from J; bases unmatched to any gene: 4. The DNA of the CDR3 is TGCGCCAGCAGCTTGGAGACTAGCGGGGGGGTATCAGATACGCAGTATTTT. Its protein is CASSLETSGGVSDTQYF. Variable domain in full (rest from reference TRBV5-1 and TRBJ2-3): KAGVTQTPRYLIKTRGQQVTLSCSPISGHRSVSWYQQTPGQGLQFLFEYFSETQRNKGNFPGRFSGRQFSNSRSEMNVSTLELGDSALYLCASSLETSGGVSDTQYFGPGTRLTVL.

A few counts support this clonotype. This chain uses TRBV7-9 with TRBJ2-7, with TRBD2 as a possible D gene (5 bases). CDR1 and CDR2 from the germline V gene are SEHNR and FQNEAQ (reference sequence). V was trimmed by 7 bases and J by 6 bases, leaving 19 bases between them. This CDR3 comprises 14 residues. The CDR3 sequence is CASTRATVRGEQYF. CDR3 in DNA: TGTGCCAGCACCCGAGCTACCGTCCGGGGCGAGCAGTACTTC.

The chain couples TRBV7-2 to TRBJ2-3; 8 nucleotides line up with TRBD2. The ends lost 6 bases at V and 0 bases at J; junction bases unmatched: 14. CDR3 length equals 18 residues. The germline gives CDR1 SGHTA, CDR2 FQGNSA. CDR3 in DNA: TGTGCCAGCAGTTCTCAGACTAGCGATGTCCCTAGCACAGATACGCAGTATTTT. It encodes CASSSQTSDVPSTDTQYF.

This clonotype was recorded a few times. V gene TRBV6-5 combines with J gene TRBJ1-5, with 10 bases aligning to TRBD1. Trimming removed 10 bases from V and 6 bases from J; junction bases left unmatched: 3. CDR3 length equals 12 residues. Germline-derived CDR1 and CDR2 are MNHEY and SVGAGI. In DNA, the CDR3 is TGTGCCACCAGACAGGGGGCTCAGCCCCAGCATTTT. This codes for CATRQGAQPQHF.

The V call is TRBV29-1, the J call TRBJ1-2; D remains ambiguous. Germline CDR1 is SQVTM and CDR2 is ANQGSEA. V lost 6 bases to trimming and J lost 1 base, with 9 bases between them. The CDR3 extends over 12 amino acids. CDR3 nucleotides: TGCAGCGTCCCGGCTAATAACTATGGCTACACCTTC. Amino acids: CSVPANNYGYTF.

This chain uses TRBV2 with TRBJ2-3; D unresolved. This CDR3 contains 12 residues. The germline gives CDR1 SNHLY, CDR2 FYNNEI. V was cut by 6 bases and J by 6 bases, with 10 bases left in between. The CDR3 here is CASRNDWDTQYF. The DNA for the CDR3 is TGTGCCAGCAGAAACGACTGGGATACGCAGTATTTT.

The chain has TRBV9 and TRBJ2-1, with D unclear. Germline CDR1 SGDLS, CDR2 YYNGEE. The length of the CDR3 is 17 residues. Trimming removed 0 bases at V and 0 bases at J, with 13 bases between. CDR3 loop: CASSVGPVLSSYNEQFF. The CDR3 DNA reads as TGTGCCAGCAGCGTAGGGCCAGTCTTGAGCTCCTACAATGAGCAGTTCTTC.

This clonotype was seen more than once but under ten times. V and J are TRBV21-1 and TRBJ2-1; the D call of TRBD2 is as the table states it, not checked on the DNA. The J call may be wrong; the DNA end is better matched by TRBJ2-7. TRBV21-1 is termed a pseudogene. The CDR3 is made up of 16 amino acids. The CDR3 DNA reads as TGTGCCAGCAGCGCCTATCGACTAGACTGTCGGCCCGAGCAGTACTTC. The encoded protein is CASSAYRLDCRPEQYF.

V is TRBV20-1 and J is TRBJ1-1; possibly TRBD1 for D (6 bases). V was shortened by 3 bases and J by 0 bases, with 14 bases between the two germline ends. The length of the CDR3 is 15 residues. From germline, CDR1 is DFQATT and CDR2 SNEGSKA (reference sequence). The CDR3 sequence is CSASLGAKVNTEAFF. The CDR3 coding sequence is TGCAGTGCTAGCTTGGGGGCGAAGGTGAACACTGAAGCTTTCTTT.

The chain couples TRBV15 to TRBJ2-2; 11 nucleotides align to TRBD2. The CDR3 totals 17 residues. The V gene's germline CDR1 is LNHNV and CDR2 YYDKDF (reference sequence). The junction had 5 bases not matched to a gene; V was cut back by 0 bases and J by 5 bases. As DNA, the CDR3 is TGTGCCACCAGCAGAGATCTGGCTAGCGGGAGGACCGGGGAGCTGTTTTTT. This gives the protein CATSRDLASGRTGELFF.

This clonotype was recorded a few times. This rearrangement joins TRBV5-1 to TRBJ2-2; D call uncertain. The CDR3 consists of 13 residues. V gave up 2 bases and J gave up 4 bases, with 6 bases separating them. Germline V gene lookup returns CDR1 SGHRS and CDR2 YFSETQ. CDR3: CASSFRFTGELFF. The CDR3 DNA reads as TGCGCCAGCAGCTTCCGATTCACCGGGGAGCTGTTTTTT.

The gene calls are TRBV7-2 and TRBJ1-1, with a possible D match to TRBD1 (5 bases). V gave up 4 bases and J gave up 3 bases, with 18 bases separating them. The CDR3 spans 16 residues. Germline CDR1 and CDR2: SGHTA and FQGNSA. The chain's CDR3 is CASSSLVGGRDTEAFF. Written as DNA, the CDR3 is TGTGCCAGCAGCTCCCTAGTTGGGGGTAGGGACACTGAAGCTTTCTTT.

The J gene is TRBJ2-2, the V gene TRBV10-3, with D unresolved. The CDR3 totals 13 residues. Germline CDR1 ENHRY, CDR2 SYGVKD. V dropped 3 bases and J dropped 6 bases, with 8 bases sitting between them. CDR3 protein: CAISERGAGELFF. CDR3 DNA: TGTGCCATCAGTGAACGAGGAGCCGGGGAGCTGTTTTTT.

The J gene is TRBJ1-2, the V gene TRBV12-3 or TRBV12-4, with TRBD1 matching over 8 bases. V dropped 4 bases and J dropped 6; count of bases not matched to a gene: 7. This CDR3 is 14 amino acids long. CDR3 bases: TGTGCCAGCAGTTCCTTTCAGGGGGCCCATGGCTACACCTTC. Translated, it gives CASSSFQGAHGYTF.

The CDR3 coding sequence is TGTGCCATCAGTGAGGGACGGCAAATCGGCGCACCCCTCCACTTT. Its translation: CAISEGRQIGAPLHF. The chain joins TRBV10-3 to TRBJ1-6; no definite D call. Germline loops: CDR1 ENHRY, CDR2 SYGVKD. The CDR3 sequence is 15 residues long. The V gene lost 2 bases and the J gene lost 11 bases, with 16 bases spanning the gap.

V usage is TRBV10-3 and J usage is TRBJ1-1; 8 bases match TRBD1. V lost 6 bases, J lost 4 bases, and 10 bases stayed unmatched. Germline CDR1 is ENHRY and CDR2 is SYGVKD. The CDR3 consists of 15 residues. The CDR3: CAIRVRQGLGTEAFF. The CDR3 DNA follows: TGTGCCATCAGGGTTAGACAGGGGCTAGGCACTGAAGCTTTCTTT.

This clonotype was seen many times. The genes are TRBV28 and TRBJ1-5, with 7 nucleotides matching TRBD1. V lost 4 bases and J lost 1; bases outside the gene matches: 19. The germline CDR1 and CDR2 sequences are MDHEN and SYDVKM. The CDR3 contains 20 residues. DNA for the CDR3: TGTGCCAGCAGTTCCGCCCCAGGGGGTGATCCCTTTGAGAGCAATCAGCCCCAGCATTTT. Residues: CASSSAPGGDPFESNQPQHF.

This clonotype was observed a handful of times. CDR3 protein: CASRGGPGANVLTF. The CDR3 DNA is TGTGCCAGCAGGGGGGGTCCTGGGGCCAACGTCCTGACTTTC. The V gene is TRBV12-3 or TRBV12-4, the J gene TRBJ2-6, with D possibly matching TRBD2 (6 bases). Trimming removed 6 bases at V and 2 bases at J, with 8 bases between. CDR3 size: 14 residues.

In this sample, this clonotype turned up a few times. The DNA of the CDR3 is TGTGCCAGCAGCTTAGCCGACAGGTTGTTAGATACGCAGTATTTT. Its translation is CASSLADRLLDTQYF. V usage is TRBV7-6 and J usage is TRBJ2-3; weak D call: TRBD1 (6 bases). There are 15 residues in the CDR3. V shed 0 bases and J shed 5 bases, with 12 bases lying between them. Germline lookup yields CDR1 SGHVS and CDR2 FNYEAQ.

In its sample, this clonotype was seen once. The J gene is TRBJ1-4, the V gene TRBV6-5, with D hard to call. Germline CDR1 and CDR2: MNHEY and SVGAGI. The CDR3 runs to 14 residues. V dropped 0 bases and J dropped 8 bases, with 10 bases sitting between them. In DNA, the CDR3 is TGTGCCAGCAGTTACTCTTTATCAGAGGAAAAACTGTTTTTT. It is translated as CASSYSLSEEKLFF.

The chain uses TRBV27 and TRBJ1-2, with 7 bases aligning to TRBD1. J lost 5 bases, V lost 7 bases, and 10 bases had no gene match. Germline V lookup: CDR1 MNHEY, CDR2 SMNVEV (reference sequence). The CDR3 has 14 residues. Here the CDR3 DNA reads TGTGCCAGCACGCCGGACAGGAACTTATATGGCTACACCTTC. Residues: CASTPDRNLYGYTF.

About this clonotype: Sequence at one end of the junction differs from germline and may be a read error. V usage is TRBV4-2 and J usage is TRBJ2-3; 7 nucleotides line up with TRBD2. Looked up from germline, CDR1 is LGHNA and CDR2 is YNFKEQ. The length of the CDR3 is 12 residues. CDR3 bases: TGTGCCAGCAGCCAAGGAGGACTAGTTTCGCATTTT. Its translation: CASSQGGLVSHF.

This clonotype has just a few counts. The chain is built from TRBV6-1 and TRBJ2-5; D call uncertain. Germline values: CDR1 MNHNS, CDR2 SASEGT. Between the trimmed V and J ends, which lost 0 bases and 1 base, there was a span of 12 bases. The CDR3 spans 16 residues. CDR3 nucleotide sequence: TGTGCCAGCAGTGAAGCGGAGCGCCTACCCCAAGAGACCCAGTACTTC. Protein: CASSEAERLPQETQYF.